The 9 T cell receptor beta chains reported below all come from one sample, sequenced in a study of Tregs in tolerant kidney transplant recipients. The assay was immunoSEQ multiplex PCR, and TCRdb's table has in-frame clones only and misses some. The sample gives about 50,000 clones, roughly nine tenths of which show up once; less than 20% is in the top ten. Mixed chimerism was transient after nonmyeloablative marrow transplants from related graft donors. Sequenced here: CD8+ T cells from blood (PBMCs), sampled 12 months after the transplant. The receptors derive from a human patient who received a combined kidney and bone marrow transplant. Some T cells may originate from the graft donor.

This sequence joins TRBV5-6 and TRBJ2-7, with no clear D. Per germline, CDR1 SGHDT and CDR2 YYEEEE. The V gene lost 1 base and the J gene lost 5 bases, with 16 bases spanning the gap. The CDR3 loop spans 15 amino acids. CDR3 protein: CASSLFVASDNEQYF. Written as DNA, the CDR3 is TGTGCCAGCAGCTTGTTTGTCGCGTCAGACAACGAGCAGTACTTC. Full variable domain (outside the CDR3, taken from reference TRBV5-6 and TRBJ2-7): DAGVTQSPTHLIKTRGQQVTLRCSPKSGHDTVSWYQQALGQGPQFIFQYYEEEERQRGNFPDRFSGHQFPNYSSELNVNALLLGDSALYLCASSLFVASDNEQYFGPGTRLTVT.

The chain combines TRBV6-6 with TRBJ1-5, with D possibly matching TRBD1 (6 bases). V lost 7 bases and J lost 7, with 14 bases in between. The CDR3 totals 13 residues. The germline gives CDR1 MNHNY, CDR2 SVGAGI (reference sequence). CDR3: CASTEGGNQPQHF. The CDR3 DNA follows: TGTGCCAGCACCGAGGGGGGGAACCAGCCCCAGCATTTT.

This sequence joins TRBV7-8 and TRBJ1-5; 9 bases agree with TRBD1. Germline V gene lookup returns CDR1 SGHVS and CDR2 FQNEAQ. V was pared by 8 bases and J by 7 bases, with 12 bases of the junction left unmatched. The CDR3 sequence is 15 residues long. DNA of the CDR3: TGTGCCAGCCGTCTTACAGGGGGCTTTGGACAGCCCCAGCATTTT. This sequence encodes CASRLTGGFGQPQHF.

The rearrangement links TRBV20-1 to TRBJ2-7; D is ambiguous. From germline, CDR1 is DFQATT and CDR2 SNEGSKA (reference sequence). CDR3 length: 11 residues. Trimming pared 1 base from V and 7 bases from J, leaving 8 bases between. CDR3 nucleotide sequence: TGCAGTGCTAGAGGAGGCCGGGAGCAGTACTTC. Encoded protein: CSARGGREQYF.

This chain uses TRBV19 with TRBJ1-5; TRBD1 matches at 7 bases. V dropped 6 bases and J dropped 4; count of bases not matched to a gene: 3. The CDR3 extends over 13 amino acids. Germline CDR1 LNHDA, CDR2 SQIVND (reference sequence). CDR3 amino acids: CASSLQGNQPQHF. Here the CDR3 DNA reads TGTGCCAGTAGCCTACAGGGGAATCAGCCCCAGCATTTT.

The chain uses TRBV19 and TRBJ2-7; the D gene is possibly TRBD2 (5 bases). Germline CDR1 LNHDA, CDR2 SQIVND (reference sequence). The CDR3 spans 14 residues. The V end lost 3 bases, the J end lost 0 bases, and 9 bases lay between the germline ends. CDR3 nucleotide sequence: TGTGCCAGTAGTATTAGCGCTAGCTCCTACGAGCAGTACTTC. Encoded protein: CASSISASSYEQYF. The complete variable domain, with remaining parts taken from reference TRBV19 and TRBJ2-7, reads DGGITQSPKYLFRKEGQNVTLSCEQNLNHDAMYWYRQDPGQGLRLIYYSQIVNDFQKGDIAEGYSVSREKKESFPLTVTSAQKNPTAFYLCASSISASSYEQYFGPGTRLTVT.

The chain combines TRBV21-1 with TRBJ1-4; TRBD1, the table's D call, was not compared with the DNA. TRBV21-1 is a recognized pseudogene. The CDR3 runs 16 residues. The CDR3 bases are TGTGCCAGCAGCAAAGTTTCGGACAGTCCCCATGAAAAACTGTTTTTT. Amino acid sequence: CASSKVSDSPHEKLFF.

In its sample, this clone was seen once. The chain carries TRBV14 and TRBJ2-3, with 9 nucleotides matching TRBD2. Germline CDR1 reads SGHDN; CDR2 reads FVKESK. This CDR3 is built from 15 residues. J lost 6 bases, V lost 4 bases, and 8 bases had no gene match. The CDR3: CASSRYLGLADTQYF. The CDR3 DNA is TGTGCCAGCAGCCGTTACTTAGGACTAGCGGATACGCAGTATTTT.

The chain couples TRBV11-2 to TRBJ2-3; tentatively, D is TRBD2 (5 bases). Germline V gene lookup returns CDR1 SGHAT and CDR2 FQNNGV. V dropped 5 bases and J dropped 1 base, with 7 bases sitting between them. The CDR3 is made up of 13 amino acids. CDR3 DNA sequence: TGTGCCAGCAGCCCCGGGGGCACAGATACGCAGTATTTT. It yields the protein CASSPGGTDTQYF.